These 31 T cell receptor beta chains came from one sample sequenced in a study of blood T cell repertoires in COVID-19. TCRdb keeps only in-frame clones here, not all; method: immunoSEQ multiplex PCR. The table records about 340,000 clones, 65% to 90% of them present only once. The specimen sequenced was PBMCs or T cells enriched from blood (not recorded which). These TCRs come from a woman aged 35 to 49 with acute COVID-19.

The chain recombines TRBV27 with TRBJ1-2; 9 bases map to TRBD1. The V and J ends lost 8 bases and 5 bases, in that order; junction bases with no gene match: 9. CDR1 and CDR2 from the germline V gene are MNHEY and SMNVEV (reference sequence). The CDR3 spans 14 residues. Here the CDR3 DNA reads TGTGCCAGCTCAAGGGGACAGGGATATTATGGCTACACCTTC. Translating it yields CASSRGQGYYGYTF.

This clone appeared once. This chain links TRBV28 with TRBJ1-3, with 8 bases fitting TRBD1. CDR1 is MDHEN and CDR2 is SYDVKM in the germline V gene. V lost 10 bases to trimming and J lost 4 bases; unmatched junction nucleotides: 6. The CDR3 loop spans 13 amino acids. CDR3 DNA: TGTGCCACCTATAGACAGGGGGGAAACACCATATATTTT. Translated, it gives CATYRQGGNTIYF.

J is TRBJ1-6 and V is TRBV4-3; D uncertain. The CDR3 extends over 15 amino acids. Trimming shortened V by 0 bases and J by 10 bases, and 13 bases separated the two germline ends. CDR1 LGHNA and CDR2 YSLEER come from the germline V gene. In DNA form, the CDR3 reads TGCGCCAGCAGCCAAGATTGGAGTCCTGACTCACCCCTCCACTTT. Amino acid sequence: CASSQDWSPDSPLHF.

The chain is built from TRBV9 and TRBJ2-1, with 11 nucleotides matching TRBD2. Germline V CDR1 and CDR2: SGDLS, YYNGEE. V gave up 0 bases and J gave up 6 bases; unmatched junction bases: 2. This CDR3 is built from 15 residues. DNA of the CDR3: TGTGCCAGCAGCGTAGTAGCGGGGGGGCGCAATGAGCAGTTCTTC. This encodes CASSVVAGGRNEQFF.

This chain connects TRBV7-6 to TRBJ2-5; D is uncertain. V was trimmed by 0 bases and J by 3 bases, leaving 8 bases between them. The CDR3 consists of 14 residues. Germline CDR1 and CDR2: SGHVS and FNYEAQ. DNA for the CDR3: TGTGCCAGCAGCTTAGCGGGCTTAAAAGAGACCCAGTACTTC. Protein product: CASSLAGLKETQYF.

The CDR3 loop is CASSLVRGNYEQYF. The CDR3 DNA is TGTGCCAGCAGCTTAGTACGAGGGAACTACGAGCAGTACTTC. J is TRBJ2-7 and V is TRBV7-2; D is perhaps TRBD2 (5 bases). With 1 base removed from V and 3 bases from J, the gap between germline ends came to 10 bases. The CDR3 is 14 residues long. CDR1 is SGHTA and CDR2 is FQGNSA in the germline V gene.

J is TRBJ2-1 and V is TRBV9, with 8 bases identical to TRBD2. The germline V gene has CDR1 SGDLS and CDR2 YYNGEE. V was pared by 0 bases and J by 3 bases, with 5 bases of the junction left unmatched. The CDR3 spans 16 residues. This CDR3 reads CASSVAGGVLYNEQFF. For the CDR3, the DNA is TGTGCCAGCAGCGTAGCGGGAGGGGTCCTCTACAATGAGCAGTTCTTC.

The gene calls are TRBV9 and TRBJ1-1; TRBD1 might be the D (5 bases). With 0 bases removed from V and 11 bases from J, the gap between germline ends came to 14 bases. There are 13 residues in the CDR3. Germline V CDR1 and CDR2: SGDLS, YYNGEE. The chain's CDR3 is CASSVAGAAGAFF. The CDR3 region has the DNA TGTGCCAGCAGCGTAGCTGGGGCGGCAGGGGCTTTCTTT. The full variable domain, rest sourced from reference TRBV9 and TRBJ1-1, is DSGVTQTPKHLITATGQRVTLRCSPRSGDLSVYWYQQSLDQGLQFLIQYYNGEERAKGNILERFSAQQFPDLHSELNLSSLELGDSALYFCASSVAGAAGAFFGQGTRLTVV.

The J gene is TRBJ1-5, the V gene TRBV18; D is undetermined. Germline V gene data show CDR1 as KGHSH and CDR2 as LQKENI. The CDR3 consists of 13 residues. V was trimmed by 2 bases and J by 1 base, leaving 3 bases between them. The CDR3 region has the DNA TGTGCCAGCTCACCAGAGAGCAATCAGCCCCAGCATTTT. This gives the protein CASSPESNQPQHF.

This chain links TRBV2 with TRBJ1-2; D is possibly TRBD1 (6 bases). V lost 3 bases to trimming and J lost 8 bases, with 19 bases between them. Germline loops: CDR1 SNHLY, CDR2 FYNNEI. This CDR3 is built from 15 residues. CDR3 sequence (DNA): TGTGCCAGCAGTGAGGTCCCCAGGGGTAGGGGCGGCTACACCTTC. Translation gives CASSEVPRGRGGYTF.

The rearrangement joins TRBV5-1 to TRBJ1-1; TRBD1 matches 7 bases. Trimming cost V 3 bases and J 1 base; bases outside gene matches: 6. The CDR3 extends over 15 amino acids. Per germline, CDR1 SGHRS and CDR2 YFSETQ. In DNA form, the CDR3 reads TGCGCCAGCAGCTCTCAGGGGGTTAAGAACACTGAAGCTTTCTTT. It is translated as CASSSQGVKNTEAFF.

This chain joins TRBV6-2 or TRBV6-3 and TRBJ1-2; weak D call: TRBD1 (5 bases). Deletions cut 2 bases from V and 4 bases from J, with 20 bases between. There are 17 residues in the CDR3. Germline-derived CDR1 and CDR2 are MNHEY and SVGEGT. Written as DNA, the CDR3 is TGTGCCAGCAGTTACCCTTTCCCTTGGGGGGTCGCCTATGGCTACACCTTC. Translating gives CASSYPFPWGVAYGYTF.

The chain joins TRBV7-8 to TRBJ2-2; no clear D. Trimming left V 2 bases short and J 5 bases short, with 9 bases between. The CDR3 covers 14 residues. Germline V gene sequence: CDR1 SGHVS, CDR2 FQNEAQ. The CDR3 bases are TGTGCCAGCAGCTTATTGGTGGCTACCGGGGAGCTGTTTTTT. Its protein product is CASSLLVATGELFF.

The chain combines TRBV9 with TRBJ2-7; D is possibly TRBD1 (5 bases). The germline gives CDR1 SGDLS, CDR2 YYNGEE. The CDR3 covers 16 residues. The ends were cut back, 0 bases at V and 0 bases at J, with 13 bases in the middle. This chain's CDR3 is CASSVGQGVSSYEQYF. The DNA of the CDR3 is TGTGCCAGCAGCGTAGGGCAGGGCGTTAGCTCCTACGAGCAGTACTTC.

The rearrangement joins TRBV28 to TRBJ1-2; D unresolved. This CDR3 is built from 13 residues. The V end was cut by 3 bases, the J end by 1 base, with 6 bases between. Germline V lookup: CDR1 MDHEN, CDR2 SYDVKM. CDR3: CASSFEVNYGYTF. Here the CDR3 DNA reads TGTGCCAGCAGTTTCGAGGTTAACTATGGCTACACCTTC.

Concerning this clone itself: Other DNA sequences in the same sample also yield this CDR3. The chain couples TRBV12-3 or TRBV12-4 to TRBJ2-3; possibly TRBD1 for D (6 bases). V was pared by 6 bases and J by 4 bases, with 8 bases between. This CDR3 has 12 residues. The CDR3 bases are TGTGCCAGCAGAGCAGGGGCAGATACGCAGTATTTT. Its translation: CASRAGADTQYF.

The chain couples TRBV4-3 to TRBJ2-1, with 13 bases that match TRBD2. J was trimmed by 10 bases and V by 4 bases; bases with no gene match: 13. The CDR3 is 17 amino acids. Germline-derived CDR1 and CDR2 are LGHNA and YSLEER. Here the CDR3 DNA reads TGCGCCAGCAGCCGGCAACTAGCGGGAGGGCCGAAAGGGGAGCAGTTCTTC. It is translated as CASSRQLAGGPKGEQFF.

The V and J genes are TRBV3-1 (or the pseudogene TRBV3-2) and TRBJ2-7; a possible D gene is TRBD1 (5 bases). Deletions cut 4 bases from V and 0 bases from J, with 16 bases between. The germline gives CDR1 LGHDT, CDR2 YNNKEL (reference sequence). This CDR3 is built from 16 residues. In DNA, the CDR3 is TGTGCCAGCAGCCTGTCTTCAGGGTTCACCTCCTACGAGCAGTACTTC. Protein: CASSLSSGFTSYEQYF.

This chain uses TRBV18 with TRBJ2-7; TRBD1 matches 12 bases. CDR3 length: 16 amino acids. Germline V CDR1 and CDR2: KGHSH, LQKENI. Trimming cost V 3 bases and J 2 bases; bases outside gene matches: 5. The CDR3 nucleotides read TGTGCCAGCTCACCGCAGGGGACAGGGGGCCCCTACGAGCAGTACTTC. It codes for CASSPQGTGGPYEQYF.

The V gene is TRBV2, the J gene TRBJ2-7; no reliable D call. In germline, CDR1 is SNHLY, CDR2 FYNNEI. Trimming removed 6 bases at V and 6 bases at J, with 9 bases between. The CDR3 sequence is 11 residues long. This CDR3 reads CASRDPGEQYF. As DNA, the CDR3 is TGTGCCAGCAGGGATCCGGGCGAGCAGTACTTC.

The rearrangement uses TRBV27 and TRBJ2-6, with 7 bases identical to TRBD1. CDR3 size: 15 residues. The V and J ends lost 6 bases and 4 bases, in that order; junction bases with no gene match: 6. Germline lookup yields CDR1 MNHEY and CDR2 SMNVEV (reference sequence). The CDR3 bases are TGTGCCAGCAGACAAACAGGGGCCGGGGCCAACGTCCTGACTTTC. Protein sequence: CASRQTGAGANVLTF. The complete variable domain, with remaining parts taken from reference TRBV27 and TRBJ2-6, reads EAQVTQNPRYLITVTGKKLTVTCSQNMNHEYMSWYRQDPGLGLRQIYYSMNVEVTDKGDVPEGYKVSRKEKRNFPLILESPSPNQTSLYFCASRQTGAGANVLTFGAGSRLTVL.

The CDR3 DNA sequence: TGTGCCAGCAGTTTATTTCACAGGGCGAACTATGGCTACACCTTC. Translated: CASSLFHRANYGYTF. The V gene is TRBV28, the J gene TRBJ1-2; a weak D match, TRBD1 (6 bases). This CDR3 spans 15 amino acids. Between the trimmed V and J ends, which lost 1 base and 2 bases, there was a span of 11 bases. The germline gives CDR1 MDHEN, CDR2 SYDVKM.

The chain couples TRBV4-3 to TRBJ2-2; a possible D gene is TRBD2 (5 bases). The CDR3 length is 15 residues. Germline CDR1 reads LGHNA; CDR2 reads YSLEER. The germline V and J ends were trimmed by 0 bases and 5 bases, with 10 bases remaining between them. CDR3 in amino acids: CASSQEEGKTGELFF. The CDR3 bases are TGCGCCAGCAGCCAAGAAGAGGGAAAGACCGGGGAGCTGTTTTTT.

The CDR3 sequence is CASSLTSDVGEQFF. The CDR3 DNA is TGTGCCAGCAGCTTAACTAGCGATGTAGGTGAGCAGTTCTTC. This sequence joins TRBV7-3 and TRBJ2-1; tentatively, D is TRBD2 (5 bases). Trimming cost V 0 bases and J 9 bases, with 12 bases left between them. Germline lookup yields CDR1 SGHTA and CDR2 FQGTGA. The CDR3 is 14 residues long. Variable domain in full (rest from reference TRBV7-3 and TRBJ2-1): GAGVSQTPSNKVTEKGKYVELRCDPISGHTALYWYRQSLGQGPEFLIYFQGTGAADDSGLPNDRFFAVRPEGSVSTLKIQRTERGDSAVYLCASSLTSDVGEQFFGPGTRLTVL.

This chain uses TRBV7-3 with TRBJ2-1; TRBD2 matches at 11 bases. Germline assignment: CDR1 SGHTA and CDR2 FQGTGA. J gave up 4 bases and V 2 bases, and 7 bases lay outside the gene matches. The CDR3 extends over 17 amino acids. The CDR3 DNA reads as TGTGCCAGCAGCTTATCTCCTCCTAGCGGGGGGTACAATGAGCAGTTCTTC. It is translated as CASSLSPPSGGYNEQFF.

The chain combines TRBV11-2 with TRBJ2-3, with 12 bases identical to TRBD2. The germline V gene has CDR1 SGHAT and CDR2 FQNNGV. This CDR3 is 19 amino acids long. V dropped 5 bases and J dropped 0; count of bases not matched to a gene: 12. The CDR3 sequence is CASSLRLAGVLPSTDTQYF. DNA of the CDR3: TGTGCCAGCAGCCTCCGACTAGCGGGAGTCTTGCCGAGCACAGATACGCAGTATTTT.

The V call is TRBV11-3, the J call TRBJ2-1, with D maybe TRBD1 (6 bases). This CDR3 comprises 16 residues. CDR1 and CDR2 from the germline V gene are SGHNT and YENEEA. The germline V and J ends were trimmed by 5 bases and 0 bases, with 14 bases remaining between them. CDR3 in amino acids: CASSPKTGSSYNEQFF. The CDR3 DNA is TGTGCCAGCAGCCCGAAGACAGGTAGCTCCTACAATGAGCAGTTCTTC.

The chain combines TRBV7-3 with TRBJ1-1; D unclear. This CDR3 spans 13 amino acids. Germline CDR1 SGHTA, CDR2 FQGTGA. V was trimmed by 4 bases and J by 3 bases, leaving 9 bases between them. CDR3 nucleotides: TGTGCCAGCAGCTCCCACCGGGACACTGAAGCTTTCTTT. Translating it yields CASSSHRDTEAFF.

The chain couples TRBV28 to TRBJ1-2; 9 bases fit TRBD1. The germline V gene encodes CDR1 MDHEN and CDR2 SYDVKM. This CDR3 is 14 amino acids long. J gave up 4 bases and V 5 bases, and 5 bases lay outside the gene matches. Written as DNA, the CDR3 is TGTGCCAGCAGTGCAACAGGGGGCACCTATGGCTACACCTTC. Translated, it gives CASSATGGTYGYTF.

The chain joins TRBV5-1 to TRBJ1-2, with no clear D. Germline V gene data show CDR1 as SGHRS and CDR2 as YFSETQ. The CDR3 runs to 14 residues. Trimming removed 0 bases from V and 4 bases from J, with 10 bases in between. For the CDR3, the DNA is TGCGCCAGCAGCTTGGCCGGAGTTTCCTATGGCTACACCTTC. It codes for CASSLAGVSYGYTF.

The rearrangement joins TRBV2 to TRBJ2-7; tentatively, D is TRBD1 (6 bases). The germline V gene encodes CDR1 SNHLY and CDR2 FYNNEI. V was trimmed by 6 bases and J by 0 bases, leaving 24 bases between them. The CDR3 contains 18 residues. CDR3 in amino acids: CASSLGQTLLVGSYEQYF. For the CDR3, the DNA is TGTGCCAGCAGCCTCGGACAGACCTTGCTGGTAGGCTCCTACGAGCAGTACTTC. The full variable domain, its missing parts supplied by reference TRBV2 and TRBJ2-7, is EPEVTQTPSHQVTQMGQEVILRCVPISNHLYFYWYRQILGQKVEFLVSFYNNEISEKSEIFDDQFSVERPDGSNFTLKIRSTKLEDSAMYFCASSLGQTLLVGSYEQYFGPGTRLTVT.